The clone carrying this T cell receptor beta chain was counted once. Its target is not known. The data are from a study of shared clonotypes between healthy human individuals. Both subsets, CD45RA+ naive and CD45RA-negative memory, were split from the CD4+ cells. Trimming cost V 5 bases and J 5 bases, with 20 bases left between them. This CDR3 region has 15 residues. The germline gives CDR1 SGHRS, CDR2 YFSETQ. Overall study findings and caveats: Against clonotypes common to all four donors, non-shared ones had lower generation probabilities.

Deep-level settings were used for running the assay. Assay used: immunoSEQ multiplex PCR; TCRdb lists only in-frame clones, some missing. Of over a million clones detected, around four fifths appear once; the ten largest clones hold about 1.5%. The chain couples TRBV5-1 to TRBJ2-7, with a tentative D call TRBD2 (7 bases). The receptor's source is a man younger than 30 in good health. Material: memory CD4+ T cells sorted from blood. This sample's subset: CD45RA-negative fraction. CDR3 protein: CASSVPGGRSDEQYF. The DNA of the CDR3 is TGCGCCAGCAGTGTACCCGGGGGGCGCTCGGACGAGCAGTACTTC.